Sequencing of this T cell receptor beta chain was carried out in a study of shared clonotypes between healthy human individuals. Profiling relied on immunoSEQ multiplex PCR, and the TCRdb table lists in-frame clones only, not all of them. The table has approximately 460,000 clones, roughly three quarters seen once. As to this clone: A much bigger clone sits one base away, suggesting this may be a read error. The same CDR3 also results from other DNA sequences found in this sample.

This CDR3 has 18 residues. Germline V gives CDR1 SGDLS, CDR2 YYNGEE. J lost 2 bases, V lost 0 bases, and 7 bases had no gene match. This sequence originates from a middle-aged woman in good health. Some clones in this sample may be carry-over from other donors' samples. V is TRBV9 and J is TRBJ2-6; 8 positions agree with TRBD2. Sequencing was done on a sample of PBMCs. CDR3 in amino acids: CASSVAGSGSAGANVLTF. CDR3 bases: TGTGCCAGCAGCGTAGCCGGAAGCGGGAGTGCTGGGGCCAACGTCCTGACTTTC. Full variable domain (outside the CDR3, taken from reference TRBV9 and TRBJ2-6): DSGVTQTPKHLITATGQRVTLRCSPRSGDLSVYWYQQSLDQGLQFLIQYYNGEERAKGNILERFSAQQFPDLHSELNLSSLELGDSALYFCASSVAGSGSAGANVLTFGAGSRLTVL.